Listed here are 18 T cell receptor beta chains from one sample, sequenced in a study of CD8+ T cells in alopecia areata. Isolated RNA was reverse transcribed into cDNA used as the sequencing template. Profiling relied on immunoSEQ multiplex PCR, and the TCRdb table lists in-frame clones only, not all of them. The table includes 12,000 or so clones, roughly 55% detected once. Patients with alopecia areata provided lesional scalp punch biopsies as well as peripheral blood. Sequencing used skin. The receptors were sampled from a human donor with alopecia areata.

This clone was detected a few times. The DNA of the CDR3 is TGCGCCAGCAGCCCTAGGCGTGGGCCTGCTGGGGCCAACGTCCTGACTTTC. It specifies CASSPRRGPAGANVLTF. This sequence joins TRBV4-1 and TRBJ2-6; D call uncertain. The germline V and J ends were trimmed by 4 bases and 2 bases, with 15 bases remaining between them. Germline-derived CDR1 and CDR2 are MGHRA and YSYEKL. There are 17 residues in the CDR3.

The chain is built from TRBV2 and TRBJ2-2, with TRBD1 identical over 10 bases. The CDR3 has 15 amino acids. Germline CDR1 is SNHLY and CDR2 is FYNNEI. V trimming: 8 bases; J trimming: 6 bases; junction bases outside the gene matches: 9. Here the CDR3 reads CASDRQGAAAGELFF. Written as DNA, the CDR3 is TGTGCCAGCGATCGACAGGGGGCGGCTGCCGGGGAGCTGTTTTTT. Filled out from reference TRBV2 and TRBJ2-2, the complete variable domain reads EPEVTQTPSHQVTQMGQEVILRCVPISNHLYFYWYRQILGQKVEFLVSFYNNEISEKSEIFDDQFSVERPDGSNFTLKIRSTKLEDSAMYFCASDRQGAAAGELFFGEGSRLTVL.

This clone was seen only a few times. The chain couples TRBV6-1 to TRBJ1-4, with 7 nucleotides matching TRBD1. CDR3 length equals 13 residues. Germline V gives CDR1 MNHNS, CDR2 SASEGT. After removal of 11 bases from V and 8 bases from J, the junction contained 11 bases not matched to a gene. The CDR3 is CAGRQGDLEKLFF. The CDR3 DNA is TGTGCCGGGCGACAGGGAGACTTGGAAAAACTGTTTTTT.

V and J are TRBV14 and TRBJ2-1; TRBD2 matches 11 bases. V lost 2 bases, J lost 2 bases, and 8 bases stayed unmatched. Looked up from germline, CDR1 is SGHDN and CDR2 is FVKESK. The CDR3 has 18 amino acids. CDR3 region: CASSQKDRLAGTYNEQFF. The CDR3 bases are TGTGCCAGCAGCCAAAAGGATCGACTAGCGGGAACCTACAATGAGCAGTTCTTC.

J is TRBJ1-2 and V is TRBV6-1; D is undetermined. This CDR3 is 13 amino acids long. V gave up 7 bases and J gave up 4 bases, with 13 bases separating them. Germline CDR1 is MNHNS and CDR2 is SASEGT. The CDR3 protein is CASNWADRYGYTF. The CDR3 DNA follows: TGTGCCAGCAATTGGGCAGACCGCTATGGCTACACCTTC.

This clone was counted between two and nine times. The rearrangement links TRBV6-1 to TRBJ1-2; the match to TRBD1 covers 9 bases. Unmatched junction bases numbered 3, after V lost 5 bases and J lost 5 bases. The CDR3 is made up of 13 amino acids. Looked up from germline, CDR1 is MNHNS and CDR2 is SASEGT. CDR3 residues: CASSKDRGYGYTF. DNA for the CDR3: TGTGCCAGCAGTAAGGACAGGGGTTATGGCTACACCTTC.

The chain combines TRBV19 with TRBJ2-3; no firm D call. The CDR3 extends over 16 amino acids. Trimming left V 3 bases short and J 3 bases short, with 16 bases between. In germline, CDR1 is LNHDA, CDR2 SQIVND (reference sequence). CDR3 sequence reads: CASSIKDPFWTDTQYF. In nucleotides, the CDR3 is TGTGCCAGTAGTATTAAGGACCCTTTTTGGACAGATACGCAGTATTTT.

CDR3 DNA: TGTGCCAGCAGCTTACGGGCAGGAAACTCCTACGAGCAGTACTTC. Amino acids: CASSLRAGNSYEQYF. This chain uses TRBV7-6 with TRBJ2-7; no definite D call. V gave up 2 bases and J gave up 0 bases, with 11 bases separating them. The germline CDR1 and CDR2 sequences are SGHVS and FNYEAQ. This CDR3 contains 15 residues.

The rearrangement links TRBV6-1 to TRBJ2-1, with D unclear. The length of the CDR3 is 13 residues. Germline CDR1 and CDR2: MNHNS and SASEGT. The V and J ends lost 2 bases and 5 bases respectively, with 7 bases between them. In DNA form, the CDR3 reads TGTGCCAGCAGTGAAAGGGTCGACAATGAGCAGTTCTTC. Translated: CASSERVDNEQFF.

This clone has a handful of counts. The V call is TRBV29-1, the J call TRBJ2-1, with 7 bases lining up with TRBD1. The CDR3 sequence is 18 residues long. Germline CDR1 and CDR2: SQVTM and ANQGSEA. J was trimmed by 7 bases and V by 3 bases; bases with no gene match: 21. The CDR3 DNA reads as TGCAGCGTTGATAGGGCGACAGGGCTACGCCAGCCGTGGAATGAGCAGTTCTTC. Protein product: CSVDRATGLRQPWNEQFF.

The CDR3 coding sequence is TGTGCCAGCAGCTTAGTCGGGGGTCCTAATGAAAAACTGTTTTTT. This encodes CASSLVGGPNEKLFF. This rearrangement joins TRBV7-8 to TRBJ1-4; D perhaps matches TRBD1 (5 bases). The CDR3 consists of 15 residues. Looked up from germline, CDR1 is SGHVS and CDR2 is FQNEAQ. V gave up 1 base and J gave up 3 bases, with 9 bases separating them.

The chain combines TRBV28 with TRBJ2-5, with 8 bases that match TRBD2. The trim removed 0 bases at V and 1 base at J, leaving 4 bases unmatched. CDR1 and CDR2 (germline): MDHEN, SYDVKM. This CDR3 spans 16 amino acids. CDR3 nucleotides: TGTGCCAGCAGTTTATGGTCTAGCGGGCCCCAAGAGACCCAGTACTTC. The encoded protein is CASSLWSSGPQETQYF.

V gene TRBV5-1 combines with J gene TRBJ2-7, with 13 positions matching TRBD2. The ends lost 2 bases at V and 6 bases at J; junction bases unmatched: 17. The CDR3 length is 19 residues. Germline assignment: CDR1 SGHRS and CDR2 YFSETQ. The CDR3 nucleotides read TGCGCCAGCAGCTTAGATGACGTACGGACTAGCGGGAGCCCGCTCGAGCAGTACTTC. Protein: CASSLDDVRTSGSPLEQYF.

CDR3 region: CASTNRGGGHNEQFF. For the CDR3, the DNA is TGTGCCAGCACTAATAGGGGGGGAGGTCACAATGAGCAGTTCTTC. This chain links TRBV27 with TRBJ2-1; TRBD2 is a possible D gene (7 bases). The CDR3 consists of 15 residues. CDR1 and CDR2 (germline): MNHEY, SMNVEV (reference sequence). Trimming pared 7 bases from V and 5 bases from J, leaving 18 bases between.

V gene TRBV5-1 combines with J gene TRBJ2-3; TRBD2 agrees at 7 bases. This CDR3 comprises 14 residues. The germline V gene has CDR1 SGHRS and CDR2 YFSETQ. The V segment lost 3 bases and the J segment 1 base; nucleotides outside the gene matches: 2. The CDR3 DNA follows: TGCGCCAGCAGCTCGGCGGGAGGCACAGATACGCAGTATTTT. This codes for CASSSAGGTDTQYF.

This clone has more than one count but fewer than ten. This sequence joins TRBV10-3 and TRBJ2-7, with TRBD2 matching over 9 bases. Germline lookup yields CDR1 ENHRY and CDR2 SYGVKD. Trimming took 6 bases from V and 5 from J; bases not matched to a gene: 8. The CDR3 is 14 residues long. CDR3 in DNA: TGTGCCATCAGGCACCCGGGACTAGCTGACGAGCAGTACTTC. This codes for CAIRHPGLADEQYF.

Of note for this clone: The same CDR3 is also encoded by other DNA sequences in this sample. This rearrangement joins TRBV7-9 to TRBJ2-1; 10 nucleotides line up with TRBD2. Unmatched junction bases numbered 4, after V lost 2 bases and J lost 3 bases. CDR1 and CDR2 (germline): SEHNR, FQNEAQ (reference sequence). The CDR3 spans 16 residues. CDR3 region: CASSLLAGDGYNEQFF. In DNA, the CDR3 is TGTGCCAGCAGCTTACTAGCGGGAGATGGCTACAATGAGCAGTTCTTC.

The rearrangement joins TRBV15 to TRBJ1-1, with TRBD1 as a possible D gene (5 bases). The V end lost 0 bases, the J end lost 6 bases, and 14 bases lay between the germline ends. This CDR3 region has 15 residues. The germline gives CDR1 LNHNV, CDR2 YYDKDF (reference sequence). CDR3 DNA: TGTGCCACCAGCAGAGATCGTGGGGGTTCCGCTGAAGCTTTCTTT. Its protein product is CATSRDRGGSAEAFF.